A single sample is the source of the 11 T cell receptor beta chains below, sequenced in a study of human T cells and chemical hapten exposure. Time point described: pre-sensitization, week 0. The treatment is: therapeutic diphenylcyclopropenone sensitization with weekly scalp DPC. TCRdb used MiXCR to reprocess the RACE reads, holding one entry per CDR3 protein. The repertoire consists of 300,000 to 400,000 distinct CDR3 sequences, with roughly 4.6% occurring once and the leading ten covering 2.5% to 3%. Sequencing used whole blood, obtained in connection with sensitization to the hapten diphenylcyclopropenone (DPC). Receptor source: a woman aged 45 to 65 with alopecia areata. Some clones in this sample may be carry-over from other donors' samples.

The CDR3 DNA reads TGCACGGGACAGGGGGATCATGGCTACACCTTC. It encodes CTGQGDHGYTF. J is TRBJ1-2 and V is TRBV29-1; 11 nucleotides agree with TRBD1. CDR1 is SQVTM, CDR2 ANQGSEA, per germline. The CDR3 covers 11 residues.

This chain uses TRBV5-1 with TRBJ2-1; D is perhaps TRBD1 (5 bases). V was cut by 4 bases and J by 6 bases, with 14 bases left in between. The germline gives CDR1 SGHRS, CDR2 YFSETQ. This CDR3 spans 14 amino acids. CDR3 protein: CASSPDDRVNEQFF. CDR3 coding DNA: TGCGCCAGCAGCCCAGATGACAGAGTCAATGAGCAGTTCTTC.

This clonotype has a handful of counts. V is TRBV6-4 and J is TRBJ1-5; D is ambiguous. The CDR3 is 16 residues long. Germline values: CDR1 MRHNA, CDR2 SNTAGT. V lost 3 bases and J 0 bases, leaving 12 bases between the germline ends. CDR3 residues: CASSERTEYSNQPQHF. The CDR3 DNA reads TGTGCCAGCAGTGAGCGGACGGAATATAGCAATCAGCCCCAGCATTTT.

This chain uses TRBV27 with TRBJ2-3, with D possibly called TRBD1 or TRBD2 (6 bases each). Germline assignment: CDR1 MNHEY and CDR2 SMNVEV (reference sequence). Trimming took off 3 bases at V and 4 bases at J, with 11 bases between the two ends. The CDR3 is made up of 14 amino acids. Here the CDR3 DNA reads TGTGCCAGCAGTTTTGGGGGGCCGGCAGATACGCAGTATTTT. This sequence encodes CASSFGGPADTQYF.

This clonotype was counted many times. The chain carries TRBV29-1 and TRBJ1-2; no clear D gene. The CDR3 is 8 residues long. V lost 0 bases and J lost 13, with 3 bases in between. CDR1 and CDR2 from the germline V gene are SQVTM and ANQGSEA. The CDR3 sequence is CSVEDLTF. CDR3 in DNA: TGCAGCGTTGAAGATCTCACCTTC.

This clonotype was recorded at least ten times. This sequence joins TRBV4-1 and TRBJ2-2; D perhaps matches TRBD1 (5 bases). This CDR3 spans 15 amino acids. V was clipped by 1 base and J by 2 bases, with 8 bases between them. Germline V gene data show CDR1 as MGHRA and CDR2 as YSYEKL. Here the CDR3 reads CASSQGQLNTGELFF. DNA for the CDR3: TGCGCCAGCAGCCAAGGACAGCTAAACACCGGGGAGCTGTTTTTT.

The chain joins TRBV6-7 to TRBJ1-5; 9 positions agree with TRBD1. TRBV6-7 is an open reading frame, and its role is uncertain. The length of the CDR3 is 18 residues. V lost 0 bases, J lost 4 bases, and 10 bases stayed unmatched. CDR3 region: CASSYSLLHGQGNQPQHF. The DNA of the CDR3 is TGTGCCAGCAGTTACTCGTTATTACATGGACAGGGGAATCAGCCCCAGCATTTT.

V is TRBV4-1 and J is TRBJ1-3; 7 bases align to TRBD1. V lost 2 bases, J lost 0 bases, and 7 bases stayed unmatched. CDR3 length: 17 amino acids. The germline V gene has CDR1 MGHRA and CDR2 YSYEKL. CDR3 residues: CASSQPRQGSSGNTIYF. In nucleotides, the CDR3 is TGCGCCAGCAGCCAACCCCGACAGGGAAGCTCTGGAAACACCATATATTTT.

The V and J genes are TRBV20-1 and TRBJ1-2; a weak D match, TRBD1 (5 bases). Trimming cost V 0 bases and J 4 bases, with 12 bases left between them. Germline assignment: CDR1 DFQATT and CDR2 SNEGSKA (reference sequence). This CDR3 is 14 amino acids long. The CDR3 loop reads CSARDLRTTYGYTF. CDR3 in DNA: TGCAGTGCTAGAGATTTGAGGACAACCTATGGCTACACCTTC.

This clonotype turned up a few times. The CDR3 sequence is CASSFTRQAYHYSNQPQHF. CDR3 nucleotide sequence: TGTGCCAGCAGTTTTACCCGGCAGGCCTACCATTATAGCAATCAGCCCCAGCATTTT. This rearrangement joins TRBV28 to TRBJ1-5; D not resolved. The CDR3 is 19 residues long. Looked up from germline, CDR1 is MDHEN and CDR2 is SYDVKM. Trimming left V 3 bases short and J 0 bases short, with 21 bases between.

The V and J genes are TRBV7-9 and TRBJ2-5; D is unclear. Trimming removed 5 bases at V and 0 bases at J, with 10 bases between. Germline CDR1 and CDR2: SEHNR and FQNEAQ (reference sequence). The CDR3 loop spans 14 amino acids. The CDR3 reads CASSATMYQETQYF. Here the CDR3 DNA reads TGTGCCAGCAGCGCGACCATGTACCAAGAGACCCAGTACTTC.